These T cell receptor beta chains were read from a single sample in a study of T cell responses to AZD1222 COVID-19 vaccine. TCRdb keeps only in-frame clones here, not all; method: immunoSEQ multiplex PCR. The sample carries roughly 93,000 clones, about nine tenths recorded once. The sample was peripheral blood, taken on day 0 of AZD1222 vaccination. These receptors were taken from an adult in good health. Each CDR3 is given without its conserved first and last residue. Fields, in order: clone size, V gene, J gene, CDR3 protein. Some rows have no size entry. The others give once, few or many, or a class for an expanded clone.

>NA|TRBV23-1|TRBJ1-1
ASSQFRCRGRIRRTEAF
>NA|TRBV19|TRBJ1-2
ASSRPDRGRLYGYT
>NA|TRBV24-1|TRBJ1-1
ATRRTGNTEAF
>NA|TRBV7-2|TRBJ2-2
ASSPRDWRDTGELF
>NA|TRBV5-4|TRBJ2-1
ASTGGRTGTNEQF
>NA|TRBV6-5|TRBJ1-3
ASSYSTRAGNTIY
>NA|TRBV4-1|TRBJ1-2
ASNLPGGELNYGYT
>NA|TRBV4-3|TRBJ1-2
ASSQDLYGSEGYT
>NA|TRBV19|TRBJ1-5
ASSMTGHQPQH
>NA|TRBV18|TRBJ1-2
ASSLGPNYGYT
>NA|TRBV6-6|TRBJ2-3
ASSSPDWGSDTQY
>few|TRBV19|TRBJ2-7
ASSVRDRPYEQY
>once|TRBV28|TRBJ2-7
ASMAGTQYEQY
>NA|TRBV5-5|TRBJ1-6
ASSLRGGSDSPLH
>once|TRBV18|TRBJ2-7
ASSLHSGYEQY
>NA|TRBV29-1|TRBJ1-1
SVGRNRVRGGTEAF
>NA|TRBV2|TRBJ2-7
ASRSPRLSFSYEQY
>once|TRBV7-2|TRBJ2-7
ASSLVGGSSYEQY
>NA|TRBV11-1|TRBJ2-5
ASSRDRRVETQY
>NA|TRBV6-6|TRBJ1-5
ASSPGQGVSGNQPQH
>NA|TRBV27|TRBJ1-1
ASRPTGGKRNTEAF
>NA|TRBV7-9|TRBJ2-7
ASSDRFLVYEQY
>NA|TRBV19|TRBJ2-2
ASSIKRGGTGELF
>once|TRBV7-8|TRBJ2-1
ASRATLAGAPYNEQF
>few|TRBV5-1|TRBJ1-6
ASSFDGDVYNSPLH
>NA|TRBV7-2|TRBJ1-5
ASSLAGGFDQPQH
>NA|TRBV18|TRBJ1-4
ASSPSGGLNEKLF
>NA|TRBV19|TRBJ1-1
ASSIPGAGDEAF
>NA|TRBV6-4|TRBJ2-1
ASSDQYGVNEQF
>NA|TRBV10-3|TRBJ1-5
AISESALRGAQPQH
>NA|TRBV5-1|TRBJ2-3
ASSPLPTDTQY
>NA|TRBV30|TRBJ2-7
AWSLAGGSYEQY
>NA|TRBV19|TRBJ2-1
ASSIFGGRGSYNEQF
>NA|TRBV5-6|TRBJ2-1
ASSSGTSAYNEQF
>NA|TRBV5-1|TRBJ2-7
ASSLGQGAYEQY
>once|TRBV3-1/TRBV3-2|TRBJ1-1
ASSLSTSRTEAF
>NA|TRBV5-4|TRBJ2-1
ASSLMGGGEQF
>NA|TRBV5-1|TRBJ1-6
ASSLGKDSPLH
>NA|TRBV29-1|TRBJ1-3
SVDYAGSGNTIY
>NA|TRBV3-1/TRBV3-2|TRBJ1-6
ASSQARAGSPLH
>NA|TRBV27|TRBJ1-1
ASSGRGETEAF
>NA|TRBV19|TRBJ1-1
ASIERPGQGGTEAF
>NA|TRBV12-2|TRBJ2-3
ASRFPLLFSPTDTQY
>NA|TRBV10-3|TRBJ1-2
AISEGGALGYT
>NA|TRBV4-3|TRBJ1-5
ASSQEGGAPQH